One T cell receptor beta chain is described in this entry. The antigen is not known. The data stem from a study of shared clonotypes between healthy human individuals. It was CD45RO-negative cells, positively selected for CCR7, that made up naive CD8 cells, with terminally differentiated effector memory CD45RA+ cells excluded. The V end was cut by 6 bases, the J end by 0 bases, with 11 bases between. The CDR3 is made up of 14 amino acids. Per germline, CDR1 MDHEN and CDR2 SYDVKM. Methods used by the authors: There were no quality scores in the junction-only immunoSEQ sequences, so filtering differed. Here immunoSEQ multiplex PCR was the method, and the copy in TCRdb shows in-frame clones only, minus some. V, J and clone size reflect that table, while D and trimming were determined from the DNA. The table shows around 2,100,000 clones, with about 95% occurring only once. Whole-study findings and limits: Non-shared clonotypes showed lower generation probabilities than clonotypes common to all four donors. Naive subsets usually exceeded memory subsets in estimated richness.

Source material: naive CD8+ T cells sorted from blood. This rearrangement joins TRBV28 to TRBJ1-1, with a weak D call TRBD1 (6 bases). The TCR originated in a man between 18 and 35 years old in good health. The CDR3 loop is CASRGGGMNTEAFF. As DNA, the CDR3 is TGTGCCAGCAGAGGAGGGGGGATGAACACTGAAGCTTTCTTT.